This T cell receptor (beta chain) was documented in a study of neurological immune-mediated disorders (dated by TCRdb to the late 2010s). Study-level background: Among the roughly 34 multiple sclerosis patients, around 31 had relapsing-remitting MS and 3 had secondary progressive MS. Peripheral blood TCR-beta repertoires from patients with HTLV-I-associated myelopathy (HAM/TSP), patients with multiple sclerosis, and healthy controls were compared in the study using UMI-based sequencing. Alongside PBMC samples, the set of some 98 TCR-beta libraries contained longitudinal samples, technical triplicates, and paired CD4+ and CD8+ T-cell subsets that had been sorted. The cohort comprised about 71 subjects: roughly 15 HAM/TSP patients, approximately 34 multiple sclerosis patients and some 20 healthy controls.

cDNA was synthesized by template-switch 5'RACE using a primer with a 10-nucleotide random unique molecular identifier that tagged each TCR transcript. Each sequencing run produced over 190 million TCR-beta sequences covering 15-18 subjects. The RNeasy kit was used for extraction of total RNA. Using the KAPA Real-time Library Amplification kit, TCR-beta VDJ regions were amplified with primers for the TCR constant region and the 5'RACE anchor. Sample indexes and Illumina adaptors were added in a first PCR, and a second PCR then increased library yield. The roughly 650 bp TCR product was size-selected on a 2% E-gel SizeSelection system after Ampure bead purification. Before pooling, libraries had their quality checked on a Bioanalyzer, their concentration measured with Qubit, and their quantity determined with the Kapa Library Quantification kit. An Illumina HiSeq 2500 was used to sequence the libraries paired-end at 2 x 150 bp. To increase sequence diversity, about 25-31% phiX was spiked into each library pool. The source study handled its data this way. The UMI-based MiGEC pipeline processed quality-filtered reads and removed over 75% of raw TCR sequences during error correction. IMGT germline references were used for alignment of VDJ genes, and clonotypes were defined by a unique CDR3 amino acid sequence together with V-J genes. Clonal expansion, Shannon diversity and CDR3 relatedness (CalcPairwiseDistances, ClusterSamples) were evaluated with VDJtools, and phylogenetic trees were built with CLCbio workbench. A clone was classed as expanded if it had 8 or more unique UMIs, a cutoff based on coefficient-of-variation modelling across technical triplicates. Starting from the raw public reads, TCRdb applied fastp trimming at Q25, assembled clones with MiXCR and retained in-frame beta chains. Rows with one shared CDR3 protein collapse into an entry with the most common genes and DNA. The V and J calls come from TCRdb's annotation, not from the publication. This sample is represented by some 86,000 distinct CDR3 sequences; 2.5% to 3% of them were singletons. The ten largest clones add up to about 1% of the sample.

For the unsorted PBMC libraries, 2 million PBMCs were stored in RNAlater at -80 degrees C until RNA extraction and were used to generate the libraries. Multiple sclerosis patients were enrolled in a US clinical protocol under which disease progression was evaluated by magnetic resonance imaging. Peripheral blood was subjected to Ficoll-Hypaque density gradient centrifugation to isolate PBMCs, which were then cryopreserved in liquid nitrogen. Ten or more counts support this clonotype. The target of this receptor is not known. The input lacks base qualities; no much larger clone sits a single base away. What the research found in general, with its limitations: The MS cluster showed no association with clinical or MRI features, and the authors stated that larger cohorts are needed. TCR clonal expansion was highest in HAM/TSP patients and lowest in MS patients, with MS patients falling below even healthy controls. In a phylogenetic analysis, the repertoires of 18 out of 34 MS patients fell into a single cluster of related CDR3 sequences, pointing to a possible signature at the repertoire level. Expanded clones from different subjects shared no identical CDR3 amino acid sequences, which suggests that TCR-beta repertoires were private in all groups.

The CDR3 covers 14 residues, taking in both the cysteine and the phenylalanine. CDR3 DNA is the only sequence kept; it has 42 bases, read in frame from the first base. V is cut back by 5 bases and J by 2 bases, with 6 bases in the junction unmatched. According to the germline V gene (reference sequence), CDR1 reads DFQATT and CDR2 reads SNEGSKA. The source is a woman in her thirties with multiple sclerosis. The chain links TRBV20-1 with TRBJ1-2; 9 middle bases align to TRBD1. The sequencing sample was made of PBMCs. The bases read TGCAGTGCTCCTACAGGGGGCGAGAACTATGGCTACACCTTC. It encodes CSAPTGGENYGYTF.